Listed below are T cell receptor beta chains from one sample, sequenced in a study of shared clonotypes between healthy human individuals. Profiled with immunoSEQ multiplex PCR; TCRdb holds only in-frame clones, not every one. The sample yields about 1.4 million clones, more than 95% seen once. Sequenced: naive CD4+ T cells sorted from blood. Receptor source: a man between 25 and 39 years old in good health. The conserved cysteine and the conserved F or W are not part of the CDR3 here. D genes are given only for firm matches.

CDR3aa	j_gene	v_gene	d_gene
ASSVGSRAYEQY	TRBJ2-7	TRBV9	-
ASSRSGLYEQY	TRBJ2-7	TRBV27	-
ASGQGSYSYEQY	TRBJ2-7	TRBV7-9	-
ASRTKNTGELF	TRBJ2-2	TRBV7-2	-
ASSLEGSTEAF	TRBJ1-1	TRBV5-1	-
ASSFDLGEAF	TRBJ1-1	TRBV11-3	-
ASSEGARQPQH	TRBJ1-5	TRBV18	TRBD1
ATRVSQGFYEQY	TRBJ2-7	TRBV19	-
SVDRGGATSYEQY	TRBJ2-7	TRBV29-1	-
ASSENFGVVGGLGYT	TRBJ1-2	TRBV6-1	-
ASSPSTTYEQY	TRBJ2-7	TRBV11-2	-
AISLAGTSGSYEQY	TRBJ2-7	TRBV10-3	TRBD2
ASSLRSGYGEQF	TRBJ2-1	TRBV7-8	-
ASSLEVAGGYEQY	TRBJ2-7	TRBV7-8	TRBD2
ASSLLATSTDTQY	TRBJ2-3	TRBV7-9	-
ASSEQGVNYNEQF	TRBJ2-1	TRBV9	TRBD1
SVEDTGGSETQY	TRBJ2-5	TRBV29-1	TRBD2
ASSSLAGPRPSTDTQY	TRBJ2-3	TRBV7-6	TRBD2
ASKTGHAGNEQF	TRBJ2-1	TRBV7-8	-
ASSLRDGYEQY	TRBJ2-7	TRBV5-6	-
ASTAKTTYEQY	TRBJ2-7	TRBV19	-
ASSRGHNTGELF	TRBJ2-2	TRBV6-4	-
ASSLSAATYEQY	TRBJ2-7	TRBV5-6	-
ASSGHGWDVRLEYNEQF	TRBJ2-1	TRBV13	-
ASSRAPLANNEQF	TRBJ2-1	TRBV2	-
ASSYSTAGYEQY	TRBJ2-7	TRBV6-5	-
ASSSEGGYGYT	TRBJ1-2	TRBV2	-